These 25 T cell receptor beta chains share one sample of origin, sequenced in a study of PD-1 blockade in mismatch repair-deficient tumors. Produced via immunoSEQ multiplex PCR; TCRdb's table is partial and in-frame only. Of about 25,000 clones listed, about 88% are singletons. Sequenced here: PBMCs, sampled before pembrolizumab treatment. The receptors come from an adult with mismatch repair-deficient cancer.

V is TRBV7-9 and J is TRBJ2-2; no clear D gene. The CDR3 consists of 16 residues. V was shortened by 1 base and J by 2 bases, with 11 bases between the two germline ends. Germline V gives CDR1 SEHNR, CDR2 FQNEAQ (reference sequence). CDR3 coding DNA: TGTGCCAGCAGCTTAGGGTCCGCGCCTAACACCGGGGAGCTGTTTTTT. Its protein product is CASSLGSAPNTGELFF. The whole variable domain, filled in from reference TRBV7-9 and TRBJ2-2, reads DTGVSQNPRHKITKRGQNVTFRCDPISEHNRLYWYRQTLGQGPEFLTYFQNEAQLEKSRLLSDRFSAERPKGSFSTLEIQRTEQGDSAMYLCASSLGSAPNTGELFFGEGSRLTVL.

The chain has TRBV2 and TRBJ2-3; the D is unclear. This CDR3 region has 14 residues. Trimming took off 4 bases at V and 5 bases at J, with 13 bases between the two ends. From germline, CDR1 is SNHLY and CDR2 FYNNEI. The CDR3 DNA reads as TGTGCCAGCAGTGGCCCGTCAGTGATAGATACGCAGTATTTT. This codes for CASSGPSVIDTQYF.

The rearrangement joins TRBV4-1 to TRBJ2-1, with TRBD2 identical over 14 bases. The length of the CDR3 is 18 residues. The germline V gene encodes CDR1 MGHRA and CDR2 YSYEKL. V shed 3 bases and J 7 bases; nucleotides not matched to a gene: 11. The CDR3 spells CASSHGSPGLAGVNEQFF. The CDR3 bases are TGCGCCAGCAGCCATGGCAGTCCGGGACTAGCGGGAGTGAATGAGCAGTTCTTC.

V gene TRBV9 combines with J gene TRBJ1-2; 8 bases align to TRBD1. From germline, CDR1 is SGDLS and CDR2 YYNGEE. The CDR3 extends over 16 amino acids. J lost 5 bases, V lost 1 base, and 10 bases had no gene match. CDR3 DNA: TGTGCCAGCAGCGTAATGGGGGGACAGGAAGGGTATGGCTACACCTTC. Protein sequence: CASSVMGGQEGYGYTF.

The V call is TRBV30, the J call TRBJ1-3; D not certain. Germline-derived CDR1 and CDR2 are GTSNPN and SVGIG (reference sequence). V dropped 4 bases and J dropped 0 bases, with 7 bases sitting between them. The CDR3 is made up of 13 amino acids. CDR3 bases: TGTGCCTGGACTCAGAACTCTGGAAACACCATATATTTT. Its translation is CAWTQNSGNTIYF.

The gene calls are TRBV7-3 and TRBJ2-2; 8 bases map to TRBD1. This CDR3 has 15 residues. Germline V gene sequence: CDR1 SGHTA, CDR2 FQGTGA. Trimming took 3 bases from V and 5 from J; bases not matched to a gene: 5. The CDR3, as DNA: TGTGCCAGCAGCTTTGGACAGGGACGGACCGGGGAGCTGTTTTTT. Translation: CASSFGQGRTGELFF.

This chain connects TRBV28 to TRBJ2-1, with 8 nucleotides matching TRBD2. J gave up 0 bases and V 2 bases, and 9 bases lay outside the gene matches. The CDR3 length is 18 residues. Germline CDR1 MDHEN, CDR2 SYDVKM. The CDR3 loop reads CASSLGLVAGSSYNEQFF. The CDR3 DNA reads TGTGCCAGCAGTTTAGGCCTCGTAGCGGGAAGCTCCTACAATGAGCAGTTCTTC.

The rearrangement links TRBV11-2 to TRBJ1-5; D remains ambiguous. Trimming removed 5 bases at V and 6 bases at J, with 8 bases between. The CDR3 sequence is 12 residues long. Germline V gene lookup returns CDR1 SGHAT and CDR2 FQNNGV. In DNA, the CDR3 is TGTGCCAGCAGCCATGCAGGTCAGCCCCAGCATTTT. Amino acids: CASSHAGQPQHF. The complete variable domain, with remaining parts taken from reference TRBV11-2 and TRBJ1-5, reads EAGVAQSPRYKIIEKRQSVAFWCNPISGHATLYWYQQILGQGPKLLIQFQNNGVVDDSQLPKDRFSAERLKGVDSTLKIQPAKLEDSAVYLCASSHAGQPQHFGDGTRLSIL.

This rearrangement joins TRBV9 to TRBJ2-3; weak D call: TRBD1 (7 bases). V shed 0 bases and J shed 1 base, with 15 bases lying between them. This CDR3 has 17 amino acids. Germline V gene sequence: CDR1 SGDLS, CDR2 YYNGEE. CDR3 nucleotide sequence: TGTGCCAGCAGCGTAGGTGTAGGAGGGGGCCGCACAGATACGCAGTATTTT. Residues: CASSVGVGGGRTDTQYF.

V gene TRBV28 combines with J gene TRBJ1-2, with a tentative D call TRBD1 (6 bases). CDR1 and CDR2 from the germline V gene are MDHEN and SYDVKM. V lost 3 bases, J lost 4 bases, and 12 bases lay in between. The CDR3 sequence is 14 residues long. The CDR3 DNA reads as TGTGCCAGCAGTTTCCGCAGGGGTCCCTATGGCTACACCTTC. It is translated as CASSFRRGPYGYTF.

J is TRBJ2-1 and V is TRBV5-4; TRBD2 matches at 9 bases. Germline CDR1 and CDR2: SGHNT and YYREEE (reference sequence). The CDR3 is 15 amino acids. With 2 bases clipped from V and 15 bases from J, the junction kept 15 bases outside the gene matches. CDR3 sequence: CASSLERPPGTSTFF. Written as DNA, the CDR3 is TGTGCCAGCAGCTTAGAGCGCCCCCCCGGGACTAGCACGTTCTTC. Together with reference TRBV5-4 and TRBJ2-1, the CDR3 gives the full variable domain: ETGVTQSPTHLIKTRGQQVTLRCSSQSGHNTVSWYQQALGQGPQFIFQYYREEENGRGNFPPRFSGLQFPNYSSELNVNALELDDSALYLCASSLERPPGTSTFFGPGTRLTVL.

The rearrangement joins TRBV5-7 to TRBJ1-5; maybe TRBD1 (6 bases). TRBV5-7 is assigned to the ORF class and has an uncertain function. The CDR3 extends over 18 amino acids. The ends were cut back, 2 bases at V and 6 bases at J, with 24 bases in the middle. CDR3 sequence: CASSFSRDTKVRSQPQHF. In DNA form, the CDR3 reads TGTGCCAGCAGCTTCAGCCGGGACACCAAGGTCAGGAGTCAGCCCCAGCATTTT.

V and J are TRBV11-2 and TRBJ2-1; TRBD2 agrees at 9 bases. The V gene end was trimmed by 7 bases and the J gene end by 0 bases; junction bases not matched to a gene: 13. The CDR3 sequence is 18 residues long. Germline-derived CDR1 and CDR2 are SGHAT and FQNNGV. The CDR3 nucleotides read TGTGCCAGCACCTCATCCCTAGCGGGGAGGAGCTCCTACAATGAGCAGTTCTTC. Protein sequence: CASTSSLAGRSSYNEQFF.

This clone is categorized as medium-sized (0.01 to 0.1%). CDR3 sequence (DNA): TGTGCCAGCTTCGACAGCTCTGGAAACACCATATATTTT. The encoded protein is CASFDSSGNTIYF. The genes are TRBV18 and TRBJ1-3; D is perhaps TRBD1 (5 bases). The CDR3 spans 13 residues. Germline CDR1 and CDR2: KGHSH and LQKENI. Trimming cost V 7 bases and J 0 bases, with 7 bases left between them.

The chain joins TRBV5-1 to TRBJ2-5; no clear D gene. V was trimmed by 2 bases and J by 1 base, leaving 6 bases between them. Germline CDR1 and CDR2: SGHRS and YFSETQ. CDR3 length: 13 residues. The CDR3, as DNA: TGCGCCAGCAGCTTCTCTAGCCAAGAGACCCAGTACTTC. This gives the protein CASSFSSQETQYF.

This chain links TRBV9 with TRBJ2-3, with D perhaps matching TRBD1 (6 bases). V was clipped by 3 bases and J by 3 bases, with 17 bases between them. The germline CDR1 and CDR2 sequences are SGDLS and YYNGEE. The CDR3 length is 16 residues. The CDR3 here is CASSDTTGTGTDTQYF. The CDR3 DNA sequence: TGTGCCAGCAGCGACACCACAGGGACGGGGACAGATACGCAGTATTTT. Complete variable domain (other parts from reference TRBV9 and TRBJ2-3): DSGVTQTPKHLITATGQRVTLRCSPRSGDLSVYWYQQSLDQGLQFLIQYYNGEERAKGNILERFSAQQFPDLHSELNLSSLELGDSALYFCASSDTTGTGTDTQYFGPGTRLTVL.

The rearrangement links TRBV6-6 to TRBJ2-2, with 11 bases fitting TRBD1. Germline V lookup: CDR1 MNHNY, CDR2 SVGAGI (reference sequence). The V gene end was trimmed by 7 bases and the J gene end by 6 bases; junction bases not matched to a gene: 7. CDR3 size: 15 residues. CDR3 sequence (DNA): TGTGCCAGCACCATTCCGGGACAGGGGGCCGGGGAGCTGTTTTTT. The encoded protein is CASTIPGQGAGELFF.

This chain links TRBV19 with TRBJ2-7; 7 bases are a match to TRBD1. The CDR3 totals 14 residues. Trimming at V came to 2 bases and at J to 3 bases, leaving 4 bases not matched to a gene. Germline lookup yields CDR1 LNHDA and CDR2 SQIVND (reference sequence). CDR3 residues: CASSIHTGDYEQYF. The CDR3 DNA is TGTGCCAGTAGTATACATACAGGGGACTACGAGCAGTACTTC.

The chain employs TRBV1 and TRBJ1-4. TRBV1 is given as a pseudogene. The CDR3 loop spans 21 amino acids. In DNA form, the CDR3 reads TGCACCAGCAGCCAAGATTTGGGGACGTGGAGGGAAACAGCAACTAATGAAAAACTGTTTTTT. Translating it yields CTSSQDLGTWRETATNEKLFF.

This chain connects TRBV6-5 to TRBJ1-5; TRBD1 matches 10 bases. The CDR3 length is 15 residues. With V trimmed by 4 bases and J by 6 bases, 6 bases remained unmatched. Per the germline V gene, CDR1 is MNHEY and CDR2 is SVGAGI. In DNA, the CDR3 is TGTGCCAGCAGTTCCGGGACAGGGGAGTCTCAGCCCCAGCATTTT. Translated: CASSSGTGESQPQHF.

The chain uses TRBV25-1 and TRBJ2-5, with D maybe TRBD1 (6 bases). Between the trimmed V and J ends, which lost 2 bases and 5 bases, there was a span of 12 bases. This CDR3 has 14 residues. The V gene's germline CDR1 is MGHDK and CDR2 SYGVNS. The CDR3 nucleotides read TGTGCCAGCAGTGAACTGGGGGCTGGGGAGACCCAGTACTTC. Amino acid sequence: CASSELGAGETQYF. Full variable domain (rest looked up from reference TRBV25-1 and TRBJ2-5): EADIYQTPRYLVIGTGKKITLECSQTMGHDKMYWYQQDPGMELHLIHYSYGVNSTEKGDLSSESTVSRIRTEHFPLTLESARPSHTSQYLCASSELGAGETQYFGPGTRLLVL.

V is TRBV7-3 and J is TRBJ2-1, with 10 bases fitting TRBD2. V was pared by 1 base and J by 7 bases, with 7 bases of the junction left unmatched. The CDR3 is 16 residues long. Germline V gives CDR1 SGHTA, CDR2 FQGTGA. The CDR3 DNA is TGTGCCAGCAGCTTAAGACCTAGCGGGAGCCGGAATGAGCAGTTCTTC. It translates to CASSLRPSGSRNEQFF.

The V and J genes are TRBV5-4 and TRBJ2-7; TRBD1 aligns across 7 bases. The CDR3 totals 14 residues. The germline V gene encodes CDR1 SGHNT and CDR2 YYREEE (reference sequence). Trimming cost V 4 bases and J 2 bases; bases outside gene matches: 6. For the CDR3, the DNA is TGTGCCAGCAGCCCGGGACAGAGACCCTACGAGCAGTACTTC. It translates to CASSPGQRPYEQYF.

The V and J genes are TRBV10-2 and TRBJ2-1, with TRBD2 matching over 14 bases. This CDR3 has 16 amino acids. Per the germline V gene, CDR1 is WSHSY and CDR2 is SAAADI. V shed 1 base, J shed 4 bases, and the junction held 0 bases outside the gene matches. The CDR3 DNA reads TGCGCCAGCAGTGAGTGGACTAGCGGGAGGTACAATGAGCAGTTCTTC. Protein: CASSEWTSGRYNEQFF.

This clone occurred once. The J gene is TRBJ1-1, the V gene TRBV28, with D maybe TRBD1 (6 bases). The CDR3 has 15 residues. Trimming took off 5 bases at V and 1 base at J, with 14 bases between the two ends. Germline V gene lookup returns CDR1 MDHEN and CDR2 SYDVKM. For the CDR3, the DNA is TGTGCCAGCAGTACCCCGGGACACCAGAACACTGAAGCTTTCTTT. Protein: CASSTPGHQNTEAFF.